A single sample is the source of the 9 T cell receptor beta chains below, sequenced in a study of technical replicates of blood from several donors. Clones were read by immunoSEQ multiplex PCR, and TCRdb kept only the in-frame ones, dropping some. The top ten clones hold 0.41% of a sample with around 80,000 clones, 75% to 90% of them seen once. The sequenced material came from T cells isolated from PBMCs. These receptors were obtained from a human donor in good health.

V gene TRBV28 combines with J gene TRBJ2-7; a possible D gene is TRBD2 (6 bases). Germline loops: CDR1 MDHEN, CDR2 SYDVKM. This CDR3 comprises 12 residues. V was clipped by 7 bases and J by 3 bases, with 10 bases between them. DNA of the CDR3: TGTGCCAGCAAGGGACTCCTCTACGAGCAGTACTTC. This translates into CASKGLLYEQYF.

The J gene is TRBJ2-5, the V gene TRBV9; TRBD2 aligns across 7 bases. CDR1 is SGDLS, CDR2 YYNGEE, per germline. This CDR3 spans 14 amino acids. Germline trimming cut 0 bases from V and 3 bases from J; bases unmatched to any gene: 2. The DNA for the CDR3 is TGTGCCAGCAGCGTAGAGGGACTAAAAGAGACCCAGTACTTC. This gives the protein CASSVEGLKETQYF.

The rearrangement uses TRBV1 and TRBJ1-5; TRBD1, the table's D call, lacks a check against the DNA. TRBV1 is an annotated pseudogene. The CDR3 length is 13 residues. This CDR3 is CTSPPHSNQPQHF. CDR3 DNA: TGCACCAGCCCCCCCCATAGCAATCAGCCCCAGCATTTT.

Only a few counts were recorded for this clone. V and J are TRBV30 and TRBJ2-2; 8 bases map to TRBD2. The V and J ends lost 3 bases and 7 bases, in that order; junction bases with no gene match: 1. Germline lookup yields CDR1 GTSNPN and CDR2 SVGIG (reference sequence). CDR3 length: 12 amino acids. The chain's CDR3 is CAWSGGVGELFF. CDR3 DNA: TGTGCCTGGAGCGGGGGGGTCGGGGAGCTGTTTTTT. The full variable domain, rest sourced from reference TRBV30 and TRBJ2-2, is SQTIHQWPATLVQPVGSPLSLECTVEGTSNPNLYWYRQAAGRGLQLLFYSVGIGQISSEVPQNLSASRPQDRQFILSSKKLLLSDSGFYLCAWSGGVGELFFGEGSRLTVL.

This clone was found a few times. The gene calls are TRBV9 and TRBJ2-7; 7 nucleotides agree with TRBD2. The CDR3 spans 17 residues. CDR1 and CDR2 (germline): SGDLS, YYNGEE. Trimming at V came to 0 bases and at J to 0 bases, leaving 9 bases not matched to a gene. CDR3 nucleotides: TGTGCCAGCAGCGTAGGGGGTAGCGGGTCCCCCTCCTACGAGCAGTACTTC. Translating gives CASSVGGSGSPSYEQYF.

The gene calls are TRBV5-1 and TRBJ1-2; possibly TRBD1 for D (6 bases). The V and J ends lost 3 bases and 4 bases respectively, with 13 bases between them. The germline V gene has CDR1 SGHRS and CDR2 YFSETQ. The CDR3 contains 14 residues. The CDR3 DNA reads TGCGCCAGCAGCTCCGGGGGGGGCGGCTATGGCTACACCTTC. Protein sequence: CASSSGGGGYGYTF.

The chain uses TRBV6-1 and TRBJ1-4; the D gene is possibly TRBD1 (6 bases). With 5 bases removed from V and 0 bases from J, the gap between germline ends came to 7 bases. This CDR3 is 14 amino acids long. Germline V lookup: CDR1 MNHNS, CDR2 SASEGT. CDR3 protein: CASSRTATNEKLFF. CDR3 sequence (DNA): TGTGCCAGCAGTCGGACAGCAACTAATGAAAAACTGTTTTTT.

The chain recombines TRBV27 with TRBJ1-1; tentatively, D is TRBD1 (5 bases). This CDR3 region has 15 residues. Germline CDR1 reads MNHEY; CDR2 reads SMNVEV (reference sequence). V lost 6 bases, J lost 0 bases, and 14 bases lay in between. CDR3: CASSYTKTVNTEAFF. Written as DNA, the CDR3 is TGTGCCAGCAGCTATACCAAGACAGTGAACACTGAAGCTTTCTTT.

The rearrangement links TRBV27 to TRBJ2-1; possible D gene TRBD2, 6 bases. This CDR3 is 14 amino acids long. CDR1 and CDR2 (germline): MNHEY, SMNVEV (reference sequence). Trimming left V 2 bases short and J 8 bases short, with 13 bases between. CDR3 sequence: CASSLTGVTYEQFF. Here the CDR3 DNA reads TGTGCCAGCAGTTTAACGGGAGTTACCTATGAGCAGTTCTTC.